This paragraph reports one T cell receptor beta chain. Its antigen remains unknown. Repertoires were generated with immunoSEQ multiplex PCR, while TCRdb's copy carries only in-frame clones and drops some. The table includes about 150,000 clones, about 90% detected once. This record comes from a study of T cell responses to AZD1222 COVID-19 vaccine. Findings and limits, study-wide: Two doses of AZD1222 preceded a rise in Spike-specific TCR breadth and depth. CD4 TCRs covered the whole spike, strongest at regions 160-218 and 743-854. The donor cohort was predominantly white British with a female majority, and clonal diversity may have been underestimated.

Germline V gene lookup returns CDR1 MNHEY and CDR2 SMNVEV (reference sequence). The CDR3 has 15 amino acids. After removal of 2 bases from V and 4 bases from J, the junction contained 4 bases not matched to a gene. The gene calls are TRBV27 and TRBJ1-4; 7 nucleotides agree with TRBD1. Source: peripheral blood, taken 28 days after the second AZD1222 dose. This receptor was obtained from an adult who received the AZD1222 COVID-19 vaccine. CDR3 region: CASSLQQGNNEKLFF. CDR3 nucleotides: TGTGCCAGCAGTTTACAACAGGGGAATAATGAAAAACTGTTTTTT. The full variable domain, in which reference TRBV27 and TRBJ1-4 provide the parts outside the CDR3, is EAQVTQNPRYLITVTGKKLTVTCSQNMNHEYMSWYRQDPGLGLRQIYYSMNVEVTDKGDVPEGYKVSRKEKRNFPLILESPSPNQTSLYFCASSLQQGNNEKLFFGSGTQLSVL.